The present T cell receptor beta chain was sequenced within a study of shared clonotypes between healthy human individuals. CD45RO negativity and positive selection for CCR7 defined naive CD8 cells, a population that excluded terminally differentiated effector memory CD45RA+ cells. A deep-level run was used for the assay. TCRdb's copy holds only in-frame clones and misses some; the assay was immunoSEQ multiplex PCR. Of around 1.9 million clones in the sample, 90% to 95% are singletons; the top ten hold around 1.7%. CDR1 and CDR2 (germline): SGHVS, FQNEAQ. The CDR3 spans 15 residues. V dropped 2 bases and J dropped 0 bases, with 8 bases sitting between them. Points from the study as a whole: Generally, naive subsets came out with larger estimated richness than memory subsets.

As to this clone: Its matching antigen is unknown.

The chain couples TRBV7-8 to TRBJ1-3, with no clear D. The receptor's source is a young man in good health. Some clones in this sample may be carry-over from other donors' samples. Specimen: naive CD8+ T cells from PBMCs. The CDR3 is CASSLSWGSGNTIYF. The CDR3 DNA reads TGTGCCAGCAGCTTATCGTGGGGCTCTGGAAACACCATATATTTT.